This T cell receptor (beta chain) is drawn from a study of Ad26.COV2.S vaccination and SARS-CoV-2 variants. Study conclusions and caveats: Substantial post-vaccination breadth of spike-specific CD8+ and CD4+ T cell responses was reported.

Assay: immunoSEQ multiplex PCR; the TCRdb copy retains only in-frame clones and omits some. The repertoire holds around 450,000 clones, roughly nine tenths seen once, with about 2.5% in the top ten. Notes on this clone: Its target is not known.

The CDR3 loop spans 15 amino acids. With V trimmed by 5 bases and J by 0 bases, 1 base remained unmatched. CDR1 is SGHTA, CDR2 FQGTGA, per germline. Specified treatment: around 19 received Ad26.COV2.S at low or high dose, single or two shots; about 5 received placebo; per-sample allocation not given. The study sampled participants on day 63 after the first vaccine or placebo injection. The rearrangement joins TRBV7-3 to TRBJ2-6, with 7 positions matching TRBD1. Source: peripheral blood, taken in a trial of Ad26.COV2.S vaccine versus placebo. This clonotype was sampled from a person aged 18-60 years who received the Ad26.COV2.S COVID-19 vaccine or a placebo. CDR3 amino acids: CASSPGGSGANVLTF. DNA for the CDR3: TGTGCCAGCAGCCCAGGGGGCTCTGGGGCCAACGTCCTGACTTTC.